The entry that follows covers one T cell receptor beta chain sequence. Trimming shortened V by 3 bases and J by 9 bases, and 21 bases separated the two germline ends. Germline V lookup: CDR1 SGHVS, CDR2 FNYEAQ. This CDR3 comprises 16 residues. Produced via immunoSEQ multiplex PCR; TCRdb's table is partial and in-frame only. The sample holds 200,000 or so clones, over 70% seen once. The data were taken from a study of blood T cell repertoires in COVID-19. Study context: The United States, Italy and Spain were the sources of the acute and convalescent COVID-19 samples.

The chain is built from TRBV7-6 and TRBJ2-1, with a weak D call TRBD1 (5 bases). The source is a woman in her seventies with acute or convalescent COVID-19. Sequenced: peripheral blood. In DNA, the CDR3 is TGTGCCAGCAGCTTTCAGGGTTCCGCTGGTGGTGGTGAGCAGTTCTTC. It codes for CASSFQGSAGGGEQFF. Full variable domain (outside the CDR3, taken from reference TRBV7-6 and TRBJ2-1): GAGVSQSPRYKVTKRGQDVALRCDPISGHVSLYWYRQALGQGPEFLTYFNYEAQQDKSGLPNDRFSAERPEGSISTLTIQRTEQRDSAMYRCASSFQGSAGGGEQFFGPGTRLTVL.